This passage covers 30 T cell receptor beta chains from one sample sequenced in a study of blood T cell repertoires in COVID-19. Data came from immunoSEQ multiplex PCR; TCRdb stores just in-frame clones and leaves some out. This table holds fewer than 500,000 clones, approximately 90% found once. The sequencing input was PBMCs or T cells enriched from blood (not recorded which). These receptors all come from a woman aged 25-40 years with acute COVID-19.

The chain carries TRBV6-6 and TRBJ1-1, with 9 bases matching TRBD1. CDR3 size: 17 residues. J gave up 5 bases and V 5 bases, and 15 bases lay outside the gene matches. CDR1 and CDR2 (germline): MNHNY, SVGAGI (reference sequence). The CDR3 region has the DNA TGTGCCAGCAGTCCGACAGGGGGAAGATGGAGGTCTACTGAAGCTTTCTTT. The encoded protein is CASSPTGGRWRSTEAFF.

This chain connects TRBV5-4 to TRBJ1-2; 9 nucleotides match TRBD1. CDR1 is SGHNT, CDR2 YYREEE, per germline (reference sequence). This CDR3 spans 14 amino acids. Trimming took 4 bases from V and 6 from J; bases not matched to a gene: 7. CDR3 in DNA: TGTGCCAGCAGCCCCCTGGGGACAGGGAATGGCTACACCTTC. Translation: CASSPLGTGNGYTF.

Regarding this clone: The germline gene is not matched at one end of the junction; a read error may be the cause. This sequence joins TRBV29-1 and TRBJ2-1; D is unclear. In germline, CDR1 is SQVTM, CDR2 ANQGSEA. This CDR3 comprises 14 residues. The CDR3 sequence is CSVPQMASNNEQFF. Written as DNA, the CDR3 is TGCAGCGTGCCGCAGATGGCCTCCAACAATGAGCAGTTCTTC.

The chain combines TRBV6-5 with TRBJ2-7; D perhaps matches TRBD1 (5 bases). Germline V gives CDR1 MNHEY, CDR2 SVGAGI. Trimming pared 7 bases from V and 4 bases from J, leaving 14 bases between. The CDR3 has 13 residues. The chain's CDR3 is CASKDILNYEQYF. The CDR3 DNA sequence: TGTGCCAGCAAGGACATTTTAAATTACGAGCAGTACTTC.

The CDR3 nucleotides read TGCGCCAGCAGCTTGTTGGGGACAGGGGGCTTCGGAGCTTTCTTT. Translated: CASSLLGTGGFGAFF. The chain carries TRBV5-1 and TRBJ1-1; TRBD1 matches 12 bases. V shed 1 base, J shed 10 bases, and the junction held 8 bases outside the gene matches. Looked up from germline, CDR1 is SGHRS and CDR2 is YFSETQ. The CDR3 has 15 amino acids.

Note on this clone: Other nucleotide sequences in the sample specify the same CDR3. The chain has TRBV18 and TRBJ2-7, with TRBD2 matching 12 bases. J gave up 2 bases and V 2 bases, and 1 base lay outside the gene matches. The germline V gene encodes CDR1 KGHSH and CDR2 LQKENI. The CDR3 sequence is 15 residues long. The CDR3 sequence: CASSPGLAGTYEQYF. The CDR3 DNA is TGTGCCAGCTCACCAGGACTAGCGGGGACCTACGAGCAGTACTTC. The variable domain in full, with the rest retrieved from reference TRBV18 and TRBJ2-7, is NAGVMQNPRHLVRRRGQEARLRCSPMKGHSHVYWYRQLPEEGLKFMVYLQKENIIDESGMPKERFSAEFPKEGPSILRIQQVVRGDSAAYFCASSPGLAGTYEQYFGPGTRLTVT.

The J gene is TRBJ1-1, the V gene TRBV19; D is possibly TRBD1 (6 bases). In germline, CDR1 is LNHDA, CDR2 SQIVND (reference sequence). The CDR3 has 13 amino acids. Trimming took 9 bases from V and 6 from J, leaving 17 bases between them. For the CDR3, the DNA is TGTGCCAGCCGACAAACAGGGAGATCTGAAGCTTTCTTT. This encodes CASRQTGRSEAFF.

The chain couples TRBV3-1 (or the pseudogene TRBV3-2) to TRBJ1-5; 7 bases are shared with TRBD1. V lost 4 bases, J lost 2 bases, and 5 bases stayed unmatched. This CDR3 has 15 amino acids. From germline, CDR1 is LGHDT and CDR2 YNNKEL (reference sequence). The CDR3 loop reads CASSLNTGGNQPQHF. As DNA, the CDR3 is TGTGCCAGCAGCCTTAATACAGGGGGCAATCAGCCCCAGCATTTT.

This chain uses TRBV7-2 with TRBJ1-2; D perhaps matches TRBD1 (6 bases). Germline CDR1 and CDR2: SGHTA and FQGNSA. The length of the CDR3 is 14 residues. V lost 1 base and J lost 6, with 12 bases in between. CDR3 region: CASSLVWGGNGYTF. The CDR3 DNA follows: TGTGCCAGCAGCTTAGTATGGGGGGGCAATGGCTACACCTTC.

The chain has TRBV24-1 and TRBJ2-3, with D possibly matching TRBD2 (6 bases). With 4 bases removed from V and 4 bases from J, the gap between germline ends came to 8 bases. This CDR3 contains 13 residues. Germline V lookup: CDR1 KGHDR, CDR2 SFDVKD. In DNA form, the CDR3 reads TGTGCCACCAGTGAGGGAGGACCAGATACGCAGTATTTT. It is translated as CATSEGGPDTQYF.

The chain links TRBV5-1 to TRBJ1-1; no reliable D call. Trimming cost V 3 bases and J 4 bases, with 25 bases left between them. The length of the CDR3 is 18 residues. The germline V gene encodes CDR1 SGHRS and CDR2 YFSETQ. This chain's CDR3 is CASSWLGGYGEGGTEAFF. In nucleotides, the CDR3 is TGCGCCAGCAGCTGGCTGGGCGGGTATGGGGAAGGTGGCACTGAAGCTTTCTTT. Drawing the rest from reference TRBV5-1 and TRBJ1-1, the complete variable domain is KAGVTQTPRYLIKTRGQQVTLSCSPISGHRSVSWYQQTPGQGLQFLFEYFSETQRNKGNFPGRFSGRQFSNSRSEMNVSTLELGDSALYLCASSWLGGYGEGGTEAFFGQGTRLTVV.

The CDR3 reads CASSLYYEQYF. Written as DNA, the CDR3 is TGTGCCAGCAGCTTGTACTACGAGCAGTACTTC. The chain couples TRBV28 to TRBJ2-7; the D is unclear. The CDR3 has 11 residues. Trimming pared 6 bases from V and 3 bases from J, leaving 6 bases between. Germline CDR1 reads MDHEN; CDR2 reads SYDVKM.

The genes are TRBV19 and TRBJ1-5; a weak D match, TRBD1 (6 bases). The V end lost 3 bases, the J end lost 4 bases, and 13 bases lay between the germline ends. There are 15 residues in the CDR3. Germline-derived CDR1 and CDR2 are LNHDA and SQIVND (reference sequence). Written as DNA, the CDR3 is TGTGCCAGTAGTATCAGCGGGGGCCCAAATCAGCCCCAGCATTTT. Its translation is CASSISGGPNQPQHF. The variable domain in full, completed from reference TRBV19 and TRBJ1-5, reads DGGITQSPKYLFRKEGQNVTLSCEQNLNHDAMYWYRQDPGQGLRLIYYSQIVNDFQKGDIAEGYSVSREKKESFPLTVTSAQKNPTAFYLCASSISGGPNQPQHFGDGTRLSIL.

The rearrangement links TRBV9 to TRBJ2-1, with 8 bases aligning to TRBD2. The trim removed 4 bases at V and 5 bases at J, leaving 14 bases unmatched. Germline V gene data show CDR1 as SGDLS and CDR2 as YYNGEE. This CDR3 has 17 residues. The CDR3 bases are TGTGCCAGCAGCAGAGATATCGGGGGGGCCATGCACAATGAGCAGTTCTTC. Protein product: CASSRDIGGAMHNEQFF.

This clone has a single count. The J gene is TRBJ2-2, the V gene TRBV24-1, with 9 nucleotides matching TRBD1. The V gene's germline CDR1 is KGHDR and CDR2 SFDVKD. The J segment lost 5 bases and the V segment lost 7 bases, leaving 4 bases of the junction unmatched. The CDR3 totals 14 residues. CDR3 sequence (DNA): TGTGCCACCAGCAGACAGGGGGGTACCGGGGAGCTGTTTTTT. It codes for CATSRQGGTGELFF.

This clone showed up just once. The chain employs TRBV7-9 and TRBJ2-1, with 8 bases aligning to TRBD1. CDR1 SEHNR and CDR2 FQNEAQ come from the germline V gene (reference sequence). The length of the CDR3 is 14 residues. Trimming cost V 4 bases and J 7 bases; bases outside gene matches: 6. Written as DNA, the CDR3 is TGTGCCAGCAGCTGGACAGGGAGTGGTAATGAGCAGTTCTTC. Protein product: CASSWTGSGNEQFF.

The chain is built from TRBV6-5 and TRBJ1-6; the D gene is possibly TRBD1 (6 bases). From germline, CDR1 is MNHEY and CDR2 SVGAGI. Deletions cut 8 bases from V and 7 bases from J, with 18 bases between. The CDR3 is made up of 15 amino acids. CDR3 nucleotides: TGTGCCAGCCTAAACGGGCCTACAGGGAATTCACCCCTCCACTTT. This codes for CASLNGPTGNSPLHF.

This clone has only one observation. The rearrangement joins TRBV29-1 to TRBJ2-2, with 8 bases aligning to TRBD2. The CDR3 is made up of 15 amino acids. Germline CDR1 is SQVTM and CDR2 is ANQGSEA. The V and J ends lost 5 bases and 5 bases, in that order; junction bases with no gene match: 10. Written as DNA, the CDR3 is TGCAGCGTTACCTCCACTAGCGGTCCTACCGGGGAGCTGTTTTTT. Amino acid sequence: CSVTSTSGPTGELFF.

The chain joins TRBV4-2 to TRBJ2-5; TRBD1 is a possible D gene (5 bases). Germline-derived CDR1 and CDR2 are LGHNA and YNFKEQ. The CDR3 covers 15 residues. V was clipped by 1 base and J by 4 bases, with 13 bases between them. DNA for the CDR3: TGTGCCAGCAGCCAAGGACAGCAAGTGGGAGAGACCCAGTACTTC. As protein: CASSQGQQVGETQYF.

The chain joins TRBV7-9 to TRBJ1-4, with D tentatively TRBD1 (5 bases). Germline V gene data show CDR1 as SEHNR and CDR2 as FQNEAQ (reference sequence). Trimming cost V 1 base and J 8 bases, with 14 bases left between them. This CDR3 has 15 residues. The CDR3 DNA sequence: TGTGCCAGCAGCTTAGGGGGCAGATTTAACGAAAAACTGTTTTTT. It specifies CASSLGGRFNEKLFF.

The CDR3 protein is CASSLGLHYEQYF. CDR3 DNA: TGTGCCAGCAGCTTGGGACTCCACTACGAGCAGTACTTC. The chain joins TRBV5-6 to TRBJ2-7; D is uncertain. V was cut by 0 bases and J by 3 bases, with 7 bases left in between. CDR1 SGHDT and CDR2 YYEEEE come from the germline V gene. The CDR3 extends over 13 amino acids.

The rearrangement joins TRBV6-2 or TRBV6-3 to TRBJ2-7; maybe TRBD1 (6 bases). CDR3 length equals 14 residues. V lost 5 bases and J lost 3, with 14 bases in between. CDR1 and CDR2 from the germline V gene are MNHEY and SVGEGT. In DNA, the CDR3 is TGTGCCAGCAGTCTCCCGACAGGCCTCTACGAGCAGTACTTC. It translates to CASSLPTGLYEQYF.

The V and J genes are TRBV2 and TRBJ2-7, with 10 bases lining up with TRBD1. CDR1 is SNHLY, CDR2 FYNNEI, per germline. CDR3 length: 13 residues. Trimming removed 9 bases from V and 4 bases from J; junction bases left unmatched: 6. In nucleotides, the CDR3 is TGTGCCAGTATGGACAGGGGGGTTTACGAGCAGTACTTC. This translates into CASMDRGVYEQYF.

The V call is TRBV9, the J call TRBJ1-1, with D perhaps matching TRBD1 (6 bases). In germline, CDR1 is SGDLS, CDR2 YYNGEE. Trimming took off 3 bases at V and 1 base at J, with 13 bases between the two ends. CDR3 length: 15 amino acids. The CDR3 protein is CASSGTEIPNTEAFF. The DNA for the CDR3 is TGTGCCAGCAGCGGGACAGAGATACCGAACACTGAAGCTTTCTTT.

The chain combines TRBV19 with TRBJ1-5; no clear D gene. Germline V gene lookup returns CDR1 LNHDA and CDR2 SQIVND (reference sequence). V shed 8 bases and J shed 4 bases, with 12 bases lying between them. The CDR3 contains 13 residues. Here the CDR3 DNA reads TGTGCCAGTGGATCGAGGGCAAATCAGCCCCAGCATTTT. Translation gives CASGSRANQPQHF.

This chain links TRBV19 with TRBJ1-1, with D perhaps matching TRBD1 (5 bases). The germline V gene encodes CDR1 LNHDA and CDR2 SQIVND (reference sequence). CDR3 length equals 16 residues. V lost 5 bases and J 3 bases, leaving 19 bases between the germline ends. CDR3: CASSSIAIAGDTEAFF. In nucleotides, the CDR3 is TGTGCCAGTAGTTCCATAGCCATTGCGGGGGACACTGAAGCTTTCTTT.

The rearrangement links TRBV24-1 to TRBJ2-5; weak D call: TRBD1 (5 bases). CDR3 size: 14 residues. Trimming removed 7 bases from V and 2 bases from J, with 13 bases in between. Germline lookup yields CDR1 KGHDR and CDR2 SFDVKD. In DNA form, the CDR3 reads TGTGCCACCAGGGGCTCAGCAGGGCAAGAGACCCAGTACTTC. Translation gives CATRGSAGQETQYF.

V gene TRBV2 combines with J gene TRBJ2-3; 11 nucleotides agree with TRBD2. Germline values: CDR1 SNHLY, CDR2 FYNNEI. Trimming took 6 bases from V and 6 from J; bases not matched to a gene: 5. This CDR3 contains 14 residues. This CDR3 is CASRTSGGLDTQYF. CDR3 sequence (DNA): TGTGCCAGCAGAACTAGCGGGGGTCTGGATACGCAGTATTTT.

V and J are TRBV2 and TRBJ1-1; the match to TRBD1 covers 7 bases. Germline V gene lookup returns CDR1 SNHLY and CDR2 FYNNEI. This CDR3 comprises 12 residues. J lost 1 base, V lost 10 bases, and 3 bases had no gene match. The CDR3 spells CANYRGNTEAFF. DNA for the CDR3: TGTGCCAACTACAGGGGGAACACTGAAGCTTTCTTT. The full variable domain, with the rest looked up from reference TRBV2 and TRBJ1-1, is EPEVTQTPSHQVTQMGQEVILRCVPISNHLYFYWYRQILGQKVEFLVSFYNNEISEKSEIFDDQFSVERPDGSNFTLKIRSTKLEDSAMYFCANYRGNTEAFFGQGTRLTVV.

The rearrangement uses TRBV3-1 (or the pseudogene TRBV3-2) and TRBJ1-2; TRBD1 might be the D (6 bases). Trimming stripped 4 bases from V and 4 bases from J, with 16 bases between. The germline CDR1 and CDR2 sequences are LGHDT and YNNKEL (reference sequence). The CDR3 totals 15 residues. The CDR3 DNA reads as TGTGCCAGCAGCCCCCGACAGGACGGAGGCTATGGCTACACCTTC. Protein: CASSPRQDGGYGYTF.